One sample yielded the 2 T cell receptor beta chains listed below, sequenced in a study of OX40 agonist ivuxolimab in advanced cancers. Sequencing used immunoSEQ multiplex PCR; TCRdb keeps in-frame clones, though not all of them. This table holds tens of thousands of clones, approximately 85% found once. Sequenced material: CD4+ or CD8+ T cells sorted from blood, taken in a trial of the OX40 agonist ivuxolimab. The origin of the receptors is an adult with an advanced solid tumor such as melanoma, head and neck, liver or kidney cancer.

This chain joins TRBV5-4 and TRBJ2-5; D is perhaps TRBD1 or TRBD2 (5 bases each). Trimming left V 4 bases short and J 5 bases short, with 15 bases between. Per the germline V gene, CDR1 is SGHNT and CDR2 is YYREEE (reference sequence). This CDR3 comprises 14 residues. The DNA of the CDR3 is TGTGCCAGCAGCATCGACCAGGGACGGGAGACCCAGTACTTC. This gives the protein CASSIDQGRETQYF. The full variable domain, rest sourced from reference TRBV5-4 and TRBJ2-5, is ETGVTQSPTHLIKTRGQQVTLRCSSQSGHNTVSWYQQALGQGPQFIFQYYREEENGRGNFPPRFSGLQFPNYSSELNVNALELDDSALYLCASSIDQGRETQYFGPGTRLLVL.

In this sample, this clone turned up a few times. The rearrangement joins TRBV6-5 to TRBJ1-1; 8 bases line up with TRBD1. The junction had 3 bases not matched to a gene; V was cut back by 0 bases and J by 3 bases. The germline V gene encodes CDR1 MNHEY and CDR2 SVGAGI. The CDR3 sequence is 15 residues long. CDR3 in amino acids: CASSYSSDRDTEAFF. The CDR3 DNA is TGTGCCAGCAGTTACTCTTCGGACAGGGACACTGAAGCTTTCTTT.